The 9 T cell receptor beta chains presented below share a single source sample, sequenced in a study of OX40 agonist ivuxolimab in advanced cancers. Only in-frame clones appear in the TCRdb table, and some are missing; sequencing was by immunoSEQ multiplex PCR. This table has 55,000 to 80,000 clones, about 81% appearing once. The sequencing here drew on CD4+ or CD8+ T cells sorted from blood, taken in a trial of the OX40 agonist ivuxolimab. The receptors shown here come from an adult with an advanced solid tumor such as melanoma, head and neck, liver or kidney cancer.

The V call is TRBV13, the J call TRBJ1-3; a weak D match, TRBD1 (6 bases). The CDR3 contains 17 residues. In germline, CDR1 is PRHDT, CDR2 FYEKMQ (reference sequence). With 2 bases removed from V and 4 bases from J, the gap between germline ends came to 18 bases. CDR3 sequence (DNA): TGTGCCAGCAGCTTAAATCGTCTGGGGGCGGGAGGAAACACCATATATTTT. This encodes CASSLNRLGAGGNTIYF.

This clone has just one count. The chain employs TRBV7-2 and TRBJ2-2; TRBD2 agrees at 8 bases. V gave up 5 bases and J gave up 1 base; unmatched junction bases: 12. The CDR3 totals 18 residues. Per the germline V gene, CDR1 is SGHTA and CDR2 is FQGNSA. The CDR3 DNA reads TGTGCCAGCAGCCCGCCCCTAGGTCTAGCGGGGAACACCGGGGAGCTGTTTTTT. Its protein is CASSPPLGLAGNTGELFF.

The chain links TRBV19 to TRBJ1-5; 7 nucleotides agree with TRBD1. V shed 5 bases, J shed 0 bases, and the junction held 7 bases outside the gene matches. CDR1 and CDR2 from the germline V gene are LNHDA and SQIVND (reference sequence). The CDR3 runs 16 residues. The CDR3 coding sequence is TGTGCCAGTAGTGCCCGGGACAGAAATAGCAATCAGCCCCAGCATTTT. Its protein product is CASSARDRNSNQPQHF. The whole variable domain, filled in from reference TRBV19 and TRBJ1-5, reads DGGITQSPKYLFRKEGQNVTLSCEQNLNHDAMYWYRQDPGQGLRLIYYSQIVNDFQKGDIAEGYSVSREKKESFPLTVTSAQKNPTAFYLCASSARDRNSNQPQHFGDGTRLSIL.

This clone was seen once. The chain employs TRBV5-1 and TRBJ1-2, with D unclear. The germline gives CDR1 SGHRS, CDR2 YFSETQ. This CDR3 is 14 amino acids long. V was shortened by 5 bases and J by 2 bases, with 13 bases between the two germline ends. The CDR3 region is CASSTGSTNYGYTF. In DNA, the CDR3 is TGCGCCAGCAGTACGGGATCTACAAACTATGGCTACACCTTC. The full variable domain, in which reference TRBV5-1 and TRBJ1-2 provide the parts outside the CDR3, is KAGVTQTPRYLIKTRGQQVTLSCSPISGHRSVSWYQQTPGQGLQFLFEYFSETQRNKGNFPGRFSGRQFSNSRSEMNVSTLELGDSALYLCASSTGSTNYGYTFGSGTRLTVV.

In nucleotides, the CDR3 is TGTGCCAGCAGCCGGGGTGGCAGGGTGATATCCTACGAGCAGTACTTC. This encodes CASSRGGRVISYEQYF. The chain uses TRBV28 and TRBJ2-7; possibly TRBD1 or TRBD2 for D (5 bases each). The V end lost 6 bases, the J end lost 1 base, and 19 bases lay between the germline ends. The CDR3 is 16 amino acids. The germline V gene has CDR1 MDHEN and CDR2 SYDVKM.

The chain joins TRBV18 to TRBJ2-2; 8 bases are shared with TRBD1. The CDR3 loop spans 16 amino acids. Germline V gene data show CDR1 as KGHSH and CDR2 as LQKENI. The trim removed 1 base at V and 1 base at J, leaving 2 bases unmatched. The DNA of the CDR3 is TGTGCCAGCTCACCACGGACAGGGATGAACACCGGGGAGCTGTTTTTT. Translated: CASSPRTGMNTGELFF.

This sequence joins TRBV5-4 and TRBJ1-1, with unresolved D. This CDR3 is 16 amino acids long. Trimming removed 5 bases from V and 1 base from J, with 18 bases in between. The germline V gene encodes CDR1 SGHNT and CDR2 YYREEE (reference sequence). The CDR3 DNA sequence: TGTGCCAGCAGTCTCAGCATGTCTCTGGGGAACACTGAAGCTTTCTTT. This codes for CASSLSMSLGNTEAFF.

V gene TRBV18 combines with J gene TRBJ2-3; D ambiguous. CDR1 and CDR2 (germline): KGHSH, LQKENI. The CDR3 loop spans 15 amino acids. V was cut by 4 bases and J by 4 bases, with 15 bases left in between. In DNA form, the CDR3 reads TGTGCCAGCTCACGGAGAACAGATACCCCAGATACGCAGTATTTT. Encoded protein: CASSRRTDTPDTQYF.

This clone was seen only a few times. The rearrangement uses TRBV4-1 and TRBJ1-2, with 8 bases fitting TRBD1. The CDR3 is 15 amino acids. The trim removed 2 bases at V and 4 bases at J, leaving 6 bases unmatched. Germline V CDR1 and CDR2: MGHRA, YSYEKL. In DNA form, the CDR3 reads TGCGCCAGCAGCCAACCCGACAGGGGAGGCTATGGCTACACCTTC. It encodes CASSQPDRGGYGYTF.